This TCR beta chain was identified in a study of blood T cell repertoires in COVID-19. For the study at large: Sites across the United States, Italy and Spain contributed samples from acute and convalescent COVID-19. Sources were T cells, B-cell-depleted T cells, or PBMCs; the material itself was cDNA or gDNA.

CDR3 length: 16 amino acids. V was clipped by 3 bases and J by 8 bases; unmatched bases: 15. Germline V gene sequence: CDR1 SGHDT, CDR2 YYEEEE. Original analysis: Reference gene primer amplification gave nucleated cell count estimates. The method was immunoSEQ multiplex PCR; TCRdb's version includes in-frame clones alone and lacks a portion of them. The V and J calls and clone size are taken from that table; D and trimming were inferred from the DNA. This sample yields 350,000 to 500,000 clones, of which around 90% are seen a single time; around 0.92% belongs to the top ten. V usage is TRBV5-6 and J usage is TRBJ2-3; 7 nucleotides align to TRBD1. The receptor comes from a man younger than 35 with COVID-19, enrolled during active disease. The sample comprised peripheral blood. The CDR3 nucleotides are TGTGCCAGCAGCTCGCTCCGGGACAGACCTCGTGCTACGCAGTATTTT. Translating gives CASSSLRDRPRATQYF.